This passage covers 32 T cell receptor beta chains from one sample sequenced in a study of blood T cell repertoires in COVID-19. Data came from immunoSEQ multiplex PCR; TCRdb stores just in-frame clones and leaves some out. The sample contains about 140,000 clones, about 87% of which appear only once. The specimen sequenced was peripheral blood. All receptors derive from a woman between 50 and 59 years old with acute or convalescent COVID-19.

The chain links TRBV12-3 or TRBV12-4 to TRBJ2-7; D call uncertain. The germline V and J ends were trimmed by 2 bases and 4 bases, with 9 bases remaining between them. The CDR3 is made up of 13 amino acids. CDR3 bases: TGTGCCAGCAGTTTATTAGTCTGGTACGAGCAGTACTTC. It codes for CASSLLVWYEQYF.

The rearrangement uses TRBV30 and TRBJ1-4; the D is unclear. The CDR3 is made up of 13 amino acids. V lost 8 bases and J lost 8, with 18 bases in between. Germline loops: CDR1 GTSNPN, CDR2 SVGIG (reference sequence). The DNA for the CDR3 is TGTGCCGGATCTCCGGGGTCGGTCGAAAAACTGTTTTTT. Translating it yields CAGSPGSVEKLFF.

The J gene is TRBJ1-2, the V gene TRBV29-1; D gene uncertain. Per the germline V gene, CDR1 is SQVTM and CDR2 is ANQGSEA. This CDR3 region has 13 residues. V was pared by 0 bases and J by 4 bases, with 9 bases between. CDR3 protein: CSVEDLTGYGYTF. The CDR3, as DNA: TGCAGCGTTGAAGATCTAACGGGCTATGGCTACACCTTC.

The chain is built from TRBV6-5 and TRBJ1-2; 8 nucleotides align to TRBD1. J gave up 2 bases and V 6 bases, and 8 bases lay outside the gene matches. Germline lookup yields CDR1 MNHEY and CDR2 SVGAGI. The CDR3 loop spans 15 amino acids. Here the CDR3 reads CASSSMDRVNYGYTF. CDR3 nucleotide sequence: TGTGCCAGCAGCTCCATGGACAGGGTGAACTATGGCTACACCTTC.

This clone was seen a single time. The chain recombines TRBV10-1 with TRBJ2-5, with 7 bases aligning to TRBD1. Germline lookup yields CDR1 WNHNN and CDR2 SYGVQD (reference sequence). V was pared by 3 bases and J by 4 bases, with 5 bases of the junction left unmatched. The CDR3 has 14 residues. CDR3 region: CASSENRGLETQYF. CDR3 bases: TGCGCCAGCAGTGAAAACAGGGGCCTAGAGACCCAGTACTTC.

The CDR3 protein is CASSLRQGAGPSRDTQYF. In DNA, the CDR3 is TGTGCCAGCAGCTTAAGGCAAGGGGCGGGACCCTCAAGAGATACGCAGTATTTT. The chain has TRBV7-8 and TRBJ2-3, with D possibly matching TRBD2 (6 bases). V was cut by 2 bases and J by 5 bases, with 23 bases left in between. Germline-derived CDR1 and CDR2 are SGHVS and FQNEAQ. The CDR3 spans 18 residues.

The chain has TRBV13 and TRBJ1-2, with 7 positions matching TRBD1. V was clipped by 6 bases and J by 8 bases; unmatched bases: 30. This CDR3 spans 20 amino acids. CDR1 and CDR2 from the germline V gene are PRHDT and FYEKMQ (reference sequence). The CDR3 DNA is TGTGCCAGCAGGATCACTACAGGGGACCATCATGGCGGTTTTTATGTAGGCTACACCTTC. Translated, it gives CASRITTGDHHGGFYVGYTF.

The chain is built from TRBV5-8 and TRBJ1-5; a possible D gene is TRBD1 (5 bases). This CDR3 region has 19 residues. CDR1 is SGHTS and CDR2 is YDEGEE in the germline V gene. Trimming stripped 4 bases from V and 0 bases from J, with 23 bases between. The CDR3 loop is CASSAPKDGGTYSNQPQHF. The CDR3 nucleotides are TGTGCCAGCAGCGCGCCAAAGGACGGAGGGACTTATAGCAATCAGCCCCAGCATTTT.

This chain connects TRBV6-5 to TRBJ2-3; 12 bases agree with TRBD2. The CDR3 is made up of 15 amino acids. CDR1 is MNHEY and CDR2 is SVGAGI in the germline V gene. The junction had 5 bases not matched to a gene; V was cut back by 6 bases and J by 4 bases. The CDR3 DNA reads TGTGCCAGCAGCATGACTAGCGGGAGTGCAGATACGCAGTATTTT. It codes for CASSMTSGSADTQYF.

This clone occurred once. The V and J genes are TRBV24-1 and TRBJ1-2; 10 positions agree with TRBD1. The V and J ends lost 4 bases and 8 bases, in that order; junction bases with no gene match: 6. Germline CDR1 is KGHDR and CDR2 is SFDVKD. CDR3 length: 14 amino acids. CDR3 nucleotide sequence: TGTGCCACCAGTGACCCCGGGACAGGGGACGGCTACACCTTC. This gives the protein CATSDPGTGDGYTF.

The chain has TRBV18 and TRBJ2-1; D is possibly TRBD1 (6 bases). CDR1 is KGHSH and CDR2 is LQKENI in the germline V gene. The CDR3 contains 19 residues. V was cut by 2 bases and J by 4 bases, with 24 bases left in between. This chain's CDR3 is CASSPEAPGQLPLYNEQFF. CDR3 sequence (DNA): TGTGCCAGCTCACCAGAGGCCCCGGGACAACTTCCCTTATACAATGAGCAGTTCTTC. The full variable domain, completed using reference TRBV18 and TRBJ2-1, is NAGVMQNPRHLVRRRGQEARLRCSPMKGHSHVYWYRQLPEEGLKFMVYLQKENIIDESGMPKERFSAEFPKEGPSILRIQQVVRGDSAAYFCASSPEAPGQLPLYNEQFFGPGTRLTVL.

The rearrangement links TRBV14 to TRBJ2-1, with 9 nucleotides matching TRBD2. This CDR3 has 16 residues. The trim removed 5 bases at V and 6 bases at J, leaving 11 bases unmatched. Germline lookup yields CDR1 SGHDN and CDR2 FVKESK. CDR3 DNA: TGTGCCAGCAGCGTTATCCCAGCGGGAGGTTTCAATGAGCAGTTCTTC. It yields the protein CASSVIPAGGFNEQFF.

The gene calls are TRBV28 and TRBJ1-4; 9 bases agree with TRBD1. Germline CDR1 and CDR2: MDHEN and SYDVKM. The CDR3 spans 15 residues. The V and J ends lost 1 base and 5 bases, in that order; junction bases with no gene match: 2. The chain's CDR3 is CASSLSGQGNEKLFF. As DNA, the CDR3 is TGTGCCAGCAGTTTATCGGGACAGGGAAATGAAAAACTGTTTTTT.

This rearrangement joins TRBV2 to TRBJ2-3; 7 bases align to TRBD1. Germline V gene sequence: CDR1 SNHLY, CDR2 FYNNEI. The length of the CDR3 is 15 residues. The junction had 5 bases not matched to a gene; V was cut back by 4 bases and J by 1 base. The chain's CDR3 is CASSGQGYGTDTQYF. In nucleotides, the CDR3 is TGTGCCAGCAGTGGACAGGGTTACGGCACAGATACGCAGTATTTT.

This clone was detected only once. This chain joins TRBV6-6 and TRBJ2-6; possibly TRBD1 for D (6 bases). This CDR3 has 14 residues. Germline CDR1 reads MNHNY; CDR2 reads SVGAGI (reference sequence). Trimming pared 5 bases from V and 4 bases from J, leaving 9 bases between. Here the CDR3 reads CASSQGTGANVLTF. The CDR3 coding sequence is TGTGCCAGCAGTCAAGGGACAGGGGCCAACGTCCTGACTTTC.

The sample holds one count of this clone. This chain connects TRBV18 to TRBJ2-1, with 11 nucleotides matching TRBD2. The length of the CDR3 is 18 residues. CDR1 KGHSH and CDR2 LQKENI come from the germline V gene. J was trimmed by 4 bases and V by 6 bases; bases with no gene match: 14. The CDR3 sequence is CASSPPLSGRGAYNEQFF. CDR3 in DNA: TGTGCCAGCTCCCCTCCCCTTAGCGGGAGGGGGGCTTACAATGAGCAGTTCTTC.

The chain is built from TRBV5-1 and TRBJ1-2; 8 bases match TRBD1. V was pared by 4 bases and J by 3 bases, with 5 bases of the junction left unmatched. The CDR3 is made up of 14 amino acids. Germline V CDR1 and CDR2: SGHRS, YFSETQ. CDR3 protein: CASSLPDRDYGYTF. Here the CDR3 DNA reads TGCGCCAGCAGCCTCCCGGACAGGGACTATGGCTACACCTTC.

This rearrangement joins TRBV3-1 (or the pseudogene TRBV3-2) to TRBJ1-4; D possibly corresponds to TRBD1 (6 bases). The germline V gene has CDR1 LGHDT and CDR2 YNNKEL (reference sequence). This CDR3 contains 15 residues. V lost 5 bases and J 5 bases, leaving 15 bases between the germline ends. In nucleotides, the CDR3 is TGTGCCAGCAGCTACCCGACAGGACAAAATGAAAAACTGTTTTTT. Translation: CASSYPTGQNEKLFF.

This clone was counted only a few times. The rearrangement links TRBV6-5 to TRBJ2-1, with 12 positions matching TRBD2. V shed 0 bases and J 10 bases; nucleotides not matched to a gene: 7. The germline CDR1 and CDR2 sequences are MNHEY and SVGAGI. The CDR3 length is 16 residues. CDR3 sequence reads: CASSYSSSGGAVEQFF. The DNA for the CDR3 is TGTGCCAGCAGTTACTCCTCTAGCGGGGGGGCTGTGGAGCAGTTCTTC.

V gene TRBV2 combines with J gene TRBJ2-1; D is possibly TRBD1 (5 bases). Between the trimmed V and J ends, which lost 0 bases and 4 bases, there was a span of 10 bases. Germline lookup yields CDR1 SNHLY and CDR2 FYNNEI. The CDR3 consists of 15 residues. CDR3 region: CASSEAPRGYNEQFF. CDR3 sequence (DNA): TGTGCCAGCAGTGAAGCCCCTAGGGGATACAATGAGCAGTTCTTC.

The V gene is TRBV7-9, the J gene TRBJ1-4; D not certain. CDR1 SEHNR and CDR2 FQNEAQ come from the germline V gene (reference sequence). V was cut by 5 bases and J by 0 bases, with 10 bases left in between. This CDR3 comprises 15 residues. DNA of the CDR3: TGTGCCAGCAGCCCAGAGGCAGCAACTAATGAAAAACTGTTTTTT. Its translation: CASSPEAATNEKLFF.

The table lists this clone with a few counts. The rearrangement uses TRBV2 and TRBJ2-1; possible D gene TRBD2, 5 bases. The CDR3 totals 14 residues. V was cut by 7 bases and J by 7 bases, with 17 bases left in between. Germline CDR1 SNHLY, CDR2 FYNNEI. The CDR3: CASISEGTANEQFF. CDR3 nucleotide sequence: TGTGCCAGCATCTCTGAGGGTACGGCAAATGAGCAGTTCTTC.

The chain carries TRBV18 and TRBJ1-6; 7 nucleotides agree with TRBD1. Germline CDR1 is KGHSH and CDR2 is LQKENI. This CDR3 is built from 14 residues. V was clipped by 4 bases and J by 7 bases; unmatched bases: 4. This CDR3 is CASSQTGVNSPLHF. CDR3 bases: TGTGCCAGCTCACAAACAGGGGTGAATTCACCCCTCCACTTT.

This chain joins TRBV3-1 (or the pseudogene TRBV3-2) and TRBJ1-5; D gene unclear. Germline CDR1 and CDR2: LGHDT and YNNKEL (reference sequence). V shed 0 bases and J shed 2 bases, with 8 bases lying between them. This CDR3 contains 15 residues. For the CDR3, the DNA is TGTGCCAGCAGCCAAGACAGCGGTGGCAATCAGCCCCAGCATTTT. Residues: CASSQDSGGNQPQHF.

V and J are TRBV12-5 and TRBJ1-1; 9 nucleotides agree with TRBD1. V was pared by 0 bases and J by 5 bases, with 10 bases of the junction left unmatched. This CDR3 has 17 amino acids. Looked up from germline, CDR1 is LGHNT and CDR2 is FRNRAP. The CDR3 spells CASGLVQTGGRVTEAFF. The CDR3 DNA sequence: TGTGCTAGTGGTTTGGTACAGACAGGGGGTCGCGTAACTGAAGCTTTCTTT.

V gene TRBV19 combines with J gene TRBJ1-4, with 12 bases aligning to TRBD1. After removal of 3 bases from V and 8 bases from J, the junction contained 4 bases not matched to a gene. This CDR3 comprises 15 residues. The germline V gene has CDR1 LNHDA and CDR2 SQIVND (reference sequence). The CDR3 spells CASSIGDRGREKLFF. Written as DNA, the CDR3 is TGTGCCAGTAGTATTGGGGACAGGGGGCGAGAAAAACTGTTTTTT. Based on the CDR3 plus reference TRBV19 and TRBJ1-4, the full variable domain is DGGITQSPKYLFRKEGQNVTLSCEQNLNHDAMYWYRQDPGQGLRLIYYSQIVNDFQKGDIAEGYSVSREKKESFPLTVTSAQKNPTAFYLCASSIGDRGREKLFFGSGTQLSVL.

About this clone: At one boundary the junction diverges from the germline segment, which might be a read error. CDR3 in DNA: TGTGCCAGCAATTACGACCATCGGACAGGCGCGATCAGCTACACCTTC. It is translated as CASNYDHRTGAISYTF. This chain uses TRBV6-5 with TRBJ1-2, with 7 nucleotides matching TRBD1. In germline, CDR1 is MNHEY, CDR2 SVGAGI. The CDR3 has 16 amino acids.

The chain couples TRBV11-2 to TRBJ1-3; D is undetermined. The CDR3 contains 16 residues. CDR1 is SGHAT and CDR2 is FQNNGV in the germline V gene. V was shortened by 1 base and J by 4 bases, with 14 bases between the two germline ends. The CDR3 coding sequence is TGTGCCAGCAGCTTAGGGTGGAGGACTACCGGAAACACCATATATTTT. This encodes CASSLGWRTTGNTIYF.

The CDR3 sequence: CSARDRGHEQYF. In nucleotides, the CDR3 is TGCAGCGCCCGGGACAGGGGGCACGAGCAGTACTTC. This chain links TRBV29-1 with TRBJ2-7; 12 bases fit TRBD1. V shed 7 bases and J 5 bases; nucleotides not matched to a gene: 3. CDR1 is SQVTM, CDR2 ANQGSEA, per germline. The CDR3 has 12 amino acids.

CDR3 DNA: TGTGCCACCAGTGAGGCAGGGGGGATAGGGCCCCAGCATTTT. Translating it yields CATSEAGGIGPQHF. The chain uses TRBV24-1 and TRBJ1-5, with TRBD1 matching over 7 bases. CDR3 size: 14 residues. Germline V gene lookup returns CDR1 KGHDR and CDR2 SFDVKD. V lost 4 bases, J lost 9 bases, and 8 bases stayed unmatched.

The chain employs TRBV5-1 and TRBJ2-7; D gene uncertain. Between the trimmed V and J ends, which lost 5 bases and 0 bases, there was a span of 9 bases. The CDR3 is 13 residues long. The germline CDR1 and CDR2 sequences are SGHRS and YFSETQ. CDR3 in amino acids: CASSRVPSYEQYF. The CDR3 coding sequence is TGCGCCAGCAGTCGTGTTCCCTCCTACGAGCAGTACTTC.

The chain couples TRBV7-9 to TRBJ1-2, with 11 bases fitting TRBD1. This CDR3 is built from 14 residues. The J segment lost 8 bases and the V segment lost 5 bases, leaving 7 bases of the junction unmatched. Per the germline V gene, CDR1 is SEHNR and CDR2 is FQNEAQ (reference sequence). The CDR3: CASSLGQGAWGYTF. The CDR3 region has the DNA TGTGCCAGCAGCCTAGGACAGGGGGCGTGGGGCTACACCTTC.